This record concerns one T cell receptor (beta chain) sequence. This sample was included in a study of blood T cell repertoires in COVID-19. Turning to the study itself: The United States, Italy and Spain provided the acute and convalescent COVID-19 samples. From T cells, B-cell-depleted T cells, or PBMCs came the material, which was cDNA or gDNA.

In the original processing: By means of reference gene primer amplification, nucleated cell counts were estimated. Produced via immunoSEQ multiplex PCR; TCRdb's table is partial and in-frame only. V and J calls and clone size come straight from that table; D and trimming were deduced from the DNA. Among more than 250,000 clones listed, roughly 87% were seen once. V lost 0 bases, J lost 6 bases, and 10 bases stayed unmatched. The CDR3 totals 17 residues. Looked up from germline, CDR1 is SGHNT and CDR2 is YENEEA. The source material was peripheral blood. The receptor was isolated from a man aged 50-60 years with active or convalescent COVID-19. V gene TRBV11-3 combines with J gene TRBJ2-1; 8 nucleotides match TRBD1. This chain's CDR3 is CASSLDHVTGGINEQFF. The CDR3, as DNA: TGTGCCAGCAGCTTAGATCATGTCACAGGGGGAATCAATGAGCAGTTCTTC.